The entry below gives a single T cell receptor beta chain sequence along with its context. Original methodology: Reference gene primers were amplified, and this amplification served to estimate nucleated cell counts. Assay: immunoSEQ multiplex PCR; the TCRdb copy retains only in-frame clones and omits some. V and J calls plus clone size are reproduced from that table; the DNA served to infer D and trimming. Here the sample spans roughly 150,000 clones, roughly 88% being singletons. The data stem from a study of blood T cell repertoires in COVID-19. Study summary: Acute and convalescent COVID-19 specimens originated in the United States, Italy and Spain. T cells, B-cell-depleted T cells, or PBMCs provided the cDNA or gDNA that served as material.

J gave up 2 bases and V 1 base, and 6 bases lay outside the gene matches. The germline CDR1 and CDR2 sequences are SGHDN and FVKESK. The CDR3 runs 16 residues. Sequencing input: peripheral blood. This sequence originates from a woman between 45 and 65 years old with acute or convalescent COVID-19. The chain carries TRBV14 and TRBJ2-3, with 7 bases fitting TRBD2. In DNA, the CDR3 is TGTGCCAGCAGCCAAGCAGCGGGACTCATCACAGATACGCAGTATTTT. Translation: CASSQAAGLITDTQYF.